The text below deals with one T cell receptor beta chain. Its target is unknown. Survey-level immunoSEQ v3.0 assays were run. Profiling relied on immunoSEQ multiplex PCR, and the TCRdb table lists in-frame clones only, not all of them. The sample shows 44,000 or so clones, around 96% of them seen only once. This sample was taken from a study of long-term antiretroviral therapy in people with HIV. Study findings and constraints: Clones with expansion before ART led the repertoire at all time points.

From each donor, at least one pre-ART PBMC sample and at least two post-ART PBMC samples were obtained. CDR1 and CDR2 (germline): MNHEY, SMNVEV (reference sequence). This CDR3 is built from 13 residues. V lost 7 bases to trimming and J lost 0 bases, with 8 bases between them. The receptor comes from a woman between 45 and 65 years old with HIV. The chain carries TRBV27 and TRBJ2-3, with D possibly being TRBD2 (5 bases). The sequencing here drew on unsorted PBMCs, taken 3.7 years after starting antiretroviral therapy. The CDR3 reads CASKRGSTDTQYF. CDR3 in DNA: TGTGCCAGCAAGAGAGGGAGCACAGATACGCAGTATTTT.